Below, 2 T cell receptor beta chains from the same sample are listed, as sequenced in a study of T cell repertoires in cytomegalovirus infection. Using its own MiXCR run on the reads, TCRdb lists one record per CDR3 protein. The table includes 300,000 to 400,000 distinct CDR3 sequences, approximately 18% detected once. The sequencing input was PBMCs. These TCRs come from a human donor in good health (CMV status not recorded). Some clones in this sample may be carry-over from other donors' samples.

Only a few counts were recorded for this clonotype. The chain couples TRBV7-6 to TRBJ2-7; D not certain. Germline lookup yields CDR1 SGHVS and CDR2 FNYEAQ. With 2 bases removed from V and 2 bases from J, the gap between germline ends came to 10 bases. The CDR3 sequence is 14 residues long. CDR3: CASSLRPGPYEQYF. DNA for the CDR3: TGTGCCAGCAGCTTACGGCCGGGCCCCTACGAGCAGTACTTC.

The chain links TRBV12-3 or TRBV12-4 to TRBJ1-5; 9 nucleotides line up with TRBD1. Trimming removed 3 bases from V and 9 bases from J; junction bases left unmatched: 18. The CDR3 contains 18 residues. The CDR3 region has the DNA TGTGCCAGCAGTTTTAGGCTTCCCGGGACAGGGCTCCGGCGGCCCCAGCATTTT. Amino acid sequence: CASSFRLPGTGLRRPQHF.